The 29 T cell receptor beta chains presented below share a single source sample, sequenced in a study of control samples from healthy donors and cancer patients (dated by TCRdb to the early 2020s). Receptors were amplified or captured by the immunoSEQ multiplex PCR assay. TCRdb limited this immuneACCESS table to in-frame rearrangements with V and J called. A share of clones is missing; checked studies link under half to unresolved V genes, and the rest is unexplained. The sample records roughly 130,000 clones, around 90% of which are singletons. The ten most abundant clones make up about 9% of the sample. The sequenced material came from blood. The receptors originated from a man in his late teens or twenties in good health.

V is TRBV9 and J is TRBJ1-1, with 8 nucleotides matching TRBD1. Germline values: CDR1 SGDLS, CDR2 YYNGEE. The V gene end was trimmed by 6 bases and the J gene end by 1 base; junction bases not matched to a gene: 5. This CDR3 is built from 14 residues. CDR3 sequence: CASTPTGANTEAFF. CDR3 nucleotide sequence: TGTGCCAGCACGCCGACAGGGGCGAACACTGAAGCTTTCTTT.

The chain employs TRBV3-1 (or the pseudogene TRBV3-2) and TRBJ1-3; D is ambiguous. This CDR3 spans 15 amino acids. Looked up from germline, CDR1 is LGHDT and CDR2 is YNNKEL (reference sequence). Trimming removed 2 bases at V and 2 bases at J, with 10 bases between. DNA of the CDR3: TGTGCCAGCAGCCAACCCGCTAGGACTGGAAACACCATATATTTT. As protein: CASSQPARTGNTIYF.

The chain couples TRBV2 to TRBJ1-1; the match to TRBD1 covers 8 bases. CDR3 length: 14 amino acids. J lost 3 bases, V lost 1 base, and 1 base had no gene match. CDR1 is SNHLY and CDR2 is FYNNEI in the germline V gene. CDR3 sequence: CASSEDRGDTEAFF. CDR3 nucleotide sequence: TGTGCCAGCAGTGAAGACAGGGGGGACACTGAAGCTTTCTTT. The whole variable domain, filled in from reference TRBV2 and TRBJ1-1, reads EPEVTQTPSHQVTQMGQEVILRCVPISNHLYFYWYRQILGQKVEFLVSFYNNEISEKSEIFDDQFSVERPDGSNFTLKIRSTKLEDSAMYFCASSEDRGDTEAFFGQGTRLTVV.

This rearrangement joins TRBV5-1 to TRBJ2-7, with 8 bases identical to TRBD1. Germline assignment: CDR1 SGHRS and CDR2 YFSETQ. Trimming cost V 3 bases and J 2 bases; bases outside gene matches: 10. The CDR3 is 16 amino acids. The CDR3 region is CASSSPPRTGTYEQYF. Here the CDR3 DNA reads TGCGCCAGCAGCTCGCCCCCGCGGACAGGGACCTACGAGCAGTACTTC.

The CDR3 DNA reads as TGTGCCACCAGTGACGGGCGACTAGCGGGGGTGGAGCAGTTCTTC. It is translated as CATSDGRLAGVEQFF. This rearrangement joins TRBV24-1 to TRBJ2-1; TRBD2 matches at 12 bases. The germline CDR1 and CDR2 sequences are KGHDR and SFDVKD. This CDR3 contains 15 residues. With 4 bases clipped from V and 10 bases from J, the junction kept 7 bases outside the gene matches.

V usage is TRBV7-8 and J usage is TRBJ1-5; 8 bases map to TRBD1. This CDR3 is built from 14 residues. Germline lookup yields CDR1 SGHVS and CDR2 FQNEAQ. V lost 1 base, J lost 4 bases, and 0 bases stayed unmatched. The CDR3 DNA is TGTGCCAGCAGCTTAGACAGGGGGAATCAGCCCCAGCATTTT. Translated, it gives CASSLDRGNQPQHF.

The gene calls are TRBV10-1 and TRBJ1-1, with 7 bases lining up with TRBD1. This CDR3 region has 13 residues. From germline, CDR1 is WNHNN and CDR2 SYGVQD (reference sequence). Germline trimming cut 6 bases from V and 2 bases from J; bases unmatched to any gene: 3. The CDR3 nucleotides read TGCGCCAGCAGCGGGACAGACAACACTGAAGCTTTCTTT. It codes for CASSGTDNTEAFF.

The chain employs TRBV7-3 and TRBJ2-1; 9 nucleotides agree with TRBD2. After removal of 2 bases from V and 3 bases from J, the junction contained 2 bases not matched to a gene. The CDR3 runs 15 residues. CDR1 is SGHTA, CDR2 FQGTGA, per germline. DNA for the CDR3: TGTGCCAGCAGCTTAGCGGGGGGGCTCTACAATGAGCAGTTCTTC. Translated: CASSLAGGLYNEQFF.

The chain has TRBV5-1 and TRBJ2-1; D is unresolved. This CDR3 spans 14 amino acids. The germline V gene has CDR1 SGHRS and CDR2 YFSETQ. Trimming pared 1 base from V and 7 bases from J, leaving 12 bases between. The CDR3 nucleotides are TGCGCCAGCAGCTTGTATATAGTCACAAATGAGCAGTTCTTC. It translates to CASSLYIVTNEQFF.

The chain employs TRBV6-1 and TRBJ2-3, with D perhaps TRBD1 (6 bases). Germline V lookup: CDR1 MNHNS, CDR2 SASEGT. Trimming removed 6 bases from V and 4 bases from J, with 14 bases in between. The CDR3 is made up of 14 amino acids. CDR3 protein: CASRLQGSADTQYF. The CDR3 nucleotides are TGTGCCAGCAGGCTCCAGGGGTCGGCAGATACGCAGTATTTT.

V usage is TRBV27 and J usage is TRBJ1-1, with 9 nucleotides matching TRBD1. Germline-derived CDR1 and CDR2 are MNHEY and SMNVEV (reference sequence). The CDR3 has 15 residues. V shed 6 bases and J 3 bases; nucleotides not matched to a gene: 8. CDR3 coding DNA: TGTGCCAGCAGGCGTTACAGGGGGCTTGACACTGAAGCTTTCTTT. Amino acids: CASRRYRGLDTEAFF.

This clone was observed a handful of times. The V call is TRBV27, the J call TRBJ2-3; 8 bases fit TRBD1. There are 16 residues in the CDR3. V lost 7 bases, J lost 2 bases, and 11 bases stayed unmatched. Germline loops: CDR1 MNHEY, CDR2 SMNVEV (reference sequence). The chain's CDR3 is CASTHSGQGLTDTQYF. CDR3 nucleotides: TGTGCCAGCACCCATAGTGGACAGGGTCTCACAGATACGCAGTATTTT.

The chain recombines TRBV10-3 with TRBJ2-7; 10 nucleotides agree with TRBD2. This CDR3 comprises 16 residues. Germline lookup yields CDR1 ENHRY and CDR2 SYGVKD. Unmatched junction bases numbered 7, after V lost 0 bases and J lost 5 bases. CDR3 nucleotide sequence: TGTGCCATCAGTGAGTCAGAAGCGGGGGGGAGCCACGAGCAGTACTTC. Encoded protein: CAISESEAGGSHEQYF.

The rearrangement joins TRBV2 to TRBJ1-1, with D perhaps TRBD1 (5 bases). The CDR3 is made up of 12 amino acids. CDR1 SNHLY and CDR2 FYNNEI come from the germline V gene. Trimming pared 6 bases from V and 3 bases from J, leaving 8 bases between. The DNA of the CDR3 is TGTGCCAGCAGCGGACATGACACTGAAGCTTTCTTT. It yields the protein CASSGHDTEAFF.

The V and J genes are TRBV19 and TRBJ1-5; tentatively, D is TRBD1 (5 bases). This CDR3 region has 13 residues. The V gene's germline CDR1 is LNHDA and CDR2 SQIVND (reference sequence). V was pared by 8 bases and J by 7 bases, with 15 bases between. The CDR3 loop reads CASESQGSQPQHF. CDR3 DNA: TGTGCCAGTGAAAGCCAGGGTTCACAGCCCCAGCATTTT.

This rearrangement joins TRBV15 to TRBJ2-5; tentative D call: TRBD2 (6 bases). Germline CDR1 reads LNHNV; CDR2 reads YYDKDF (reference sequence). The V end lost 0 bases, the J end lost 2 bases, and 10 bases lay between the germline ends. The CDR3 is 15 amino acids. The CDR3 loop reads CATSRDHSGQETQYF. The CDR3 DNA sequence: TGTGCCACCAGCAGAGATCACAGCGGGCAAGAGACCCAGTACTTC.

The DNA for the CDR3 is TGCGCCAGCAGAAACAGGGGGGATAGCAATCAGCCCCAGCATTTT. This gives the protein CASRNRGDSNQPQHF. The J gene is TRBJ1-5, the V gene TRBV10-2, with 8 bases fitting TRBD1. CDR3 length: 15 residues. The ends lost 6 bases at V and 0 bases at J; junction bases unmatched: 4. The germline V gene encodes CDR1 WSHSY and CDR2 SAAADI.

CDR3 amino acids: CASSLELNQPQHF. DNA for the CDR3: TGCGCCAGCAGCTTAGAACTCAATCAGCCCCAGCATTTT. J is TRBJ1-5 and V is TRBV5-1, with D hard to call. Per germline, CDR1 SGHRS and CDR2 YFSETQ. The V end lost 2 bases, the J end lost 3 bases, and 6 bases lay between the germline ends. The CDR3 is made up of 13 amino acids.

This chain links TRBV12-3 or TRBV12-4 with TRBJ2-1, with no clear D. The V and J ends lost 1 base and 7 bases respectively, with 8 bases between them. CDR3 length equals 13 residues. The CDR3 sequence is CASSLGPQNEQFF. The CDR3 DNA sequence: TGTGCCAGCAGTTTAGGCCCCCAGAATGAGCAGTTCTTC.

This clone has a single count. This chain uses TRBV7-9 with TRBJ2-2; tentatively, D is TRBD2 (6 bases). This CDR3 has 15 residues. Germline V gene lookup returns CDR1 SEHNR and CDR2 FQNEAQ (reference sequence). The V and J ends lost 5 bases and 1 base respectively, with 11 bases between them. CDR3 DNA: TGTGCCAGCAGCCTCGACGGGAGGAACACCGGGGAGCTGTTTTTT. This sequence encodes CASSLDGRNTGELFF.

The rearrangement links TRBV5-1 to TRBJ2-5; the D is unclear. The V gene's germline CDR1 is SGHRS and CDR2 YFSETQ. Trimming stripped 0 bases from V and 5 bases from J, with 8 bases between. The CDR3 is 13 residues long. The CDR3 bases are TGCGCCAGCAGCTTGGCTGGTCCCGAGACCCAGTACTTC. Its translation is CASSLAGPETQYF.

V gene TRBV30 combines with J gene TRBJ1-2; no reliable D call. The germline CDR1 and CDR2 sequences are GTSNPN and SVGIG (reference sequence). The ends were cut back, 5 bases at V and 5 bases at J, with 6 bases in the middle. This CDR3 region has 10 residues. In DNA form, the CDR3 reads TGTGCCTGGGGAGGGTATGGCTACACCTTC. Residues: CAWGGYGYTF.

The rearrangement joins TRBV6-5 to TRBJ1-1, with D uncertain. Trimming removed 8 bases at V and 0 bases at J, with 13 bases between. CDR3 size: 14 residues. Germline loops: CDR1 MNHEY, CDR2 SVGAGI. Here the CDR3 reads CASGLAWVNTEAFF. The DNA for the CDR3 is TGTGCCAGCGGACTCGCCTGGGTGAACACTGAAGCTTTCTTT.

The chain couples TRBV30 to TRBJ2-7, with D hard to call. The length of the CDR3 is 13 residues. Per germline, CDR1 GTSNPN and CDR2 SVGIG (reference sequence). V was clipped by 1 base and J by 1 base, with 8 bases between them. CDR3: CAWSEWGSYEQYF. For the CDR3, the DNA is TGTGCCTGGAGTGAGTGGGGTTCCTACGAGCAGTACTTC.

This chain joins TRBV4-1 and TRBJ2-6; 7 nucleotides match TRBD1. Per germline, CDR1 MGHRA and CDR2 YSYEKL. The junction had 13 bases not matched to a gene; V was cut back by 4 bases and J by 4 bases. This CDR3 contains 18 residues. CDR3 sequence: CASSLRTGVSPGANVLTF. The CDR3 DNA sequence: TGCGCCAGCAGCCTAAGAACAGGGGTTTCTCCCGGGGCCAACGTCCTGACTTTC.

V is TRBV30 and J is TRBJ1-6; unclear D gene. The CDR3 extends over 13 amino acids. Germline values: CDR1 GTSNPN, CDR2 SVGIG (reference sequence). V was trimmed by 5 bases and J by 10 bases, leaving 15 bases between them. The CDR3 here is CAWGIQSGSPLHF. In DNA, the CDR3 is TGTGCCTGGGGTATACAATCGGGGTCACCCCTCCACTTT.

CDR3 in amino acids: CASSYGSENYEQYF. CDR3 coding DNA: TGTGCCAGCAGTTACGGCTCGGAGAACTACGAGCAGTACTTC. V usage is TRBV6-5 and J usage is TRBJ2-7, with D uncertain. Trimming stripped 2 bases from V and 3 bases from J, with 11 bases between. The CDR3 totals 14 residues. CDR1 and CDR2 from the germline V gene are MNHEY and SVGAGI.

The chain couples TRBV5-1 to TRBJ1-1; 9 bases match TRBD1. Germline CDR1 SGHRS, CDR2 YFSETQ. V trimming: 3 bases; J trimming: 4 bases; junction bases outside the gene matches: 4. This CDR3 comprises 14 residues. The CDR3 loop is CASSWGQGSTEAFF. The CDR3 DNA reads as TGCGCCAGCAGCTGGGGACAGGGATCCACTGAAGCTTTCTTT.

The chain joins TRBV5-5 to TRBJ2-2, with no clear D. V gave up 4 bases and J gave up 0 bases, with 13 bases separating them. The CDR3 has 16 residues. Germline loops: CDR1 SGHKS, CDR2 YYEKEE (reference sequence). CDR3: CASSPRRTANTGELFF. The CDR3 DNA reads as TGTGCCAGCAGCCCGAGACGTACCGCGAACACCGGGGAGCTGTTTTTT.